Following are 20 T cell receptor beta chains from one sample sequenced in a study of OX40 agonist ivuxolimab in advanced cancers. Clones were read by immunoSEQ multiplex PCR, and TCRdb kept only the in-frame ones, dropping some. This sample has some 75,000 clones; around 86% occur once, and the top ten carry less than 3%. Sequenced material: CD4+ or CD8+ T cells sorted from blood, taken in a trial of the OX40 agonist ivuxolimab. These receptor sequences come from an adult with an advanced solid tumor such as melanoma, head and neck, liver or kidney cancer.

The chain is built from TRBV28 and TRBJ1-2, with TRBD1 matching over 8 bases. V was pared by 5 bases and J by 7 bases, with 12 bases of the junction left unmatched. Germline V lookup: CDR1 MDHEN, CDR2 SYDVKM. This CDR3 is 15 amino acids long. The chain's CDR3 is CASSPPDREGLGYTF. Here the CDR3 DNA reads TGTGCCAGCAGTCCGCCGGACAGGGAGGGGCTTGGCTACACCTTC.

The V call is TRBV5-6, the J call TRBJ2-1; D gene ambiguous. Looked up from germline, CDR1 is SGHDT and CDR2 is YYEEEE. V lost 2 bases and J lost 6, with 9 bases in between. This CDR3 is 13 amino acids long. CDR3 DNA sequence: TGTGCCAGCAGCTTACCCAGATTCAATGAGCAGTTCTTC. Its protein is CASSLPRFNEQFF.

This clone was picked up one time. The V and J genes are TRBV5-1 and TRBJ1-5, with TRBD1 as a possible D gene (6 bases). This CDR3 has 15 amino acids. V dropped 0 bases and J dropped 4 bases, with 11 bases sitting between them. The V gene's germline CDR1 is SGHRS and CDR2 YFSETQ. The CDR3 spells CASSLVPTGNQPQHF. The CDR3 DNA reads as TGCGCCAGCAGCTTGGTGCCGACAGGAAATCAGCCCCAGCATTTT. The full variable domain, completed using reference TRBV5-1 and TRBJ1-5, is KAGVTQTPRYLIKTRGQQVTLSCSPISGHRSVSWYQQTPGQGLQFLFEYFSETQRNKGNFPGRFSGRQFSNSRSEMNVSTLELGDSALYLCASSLVPTGNQPQHFGDGTRLSIL.

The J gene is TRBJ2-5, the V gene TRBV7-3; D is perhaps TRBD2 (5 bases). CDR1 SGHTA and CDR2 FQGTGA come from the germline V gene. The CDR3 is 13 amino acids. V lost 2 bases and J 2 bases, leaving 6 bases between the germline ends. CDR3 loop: CASSLGLQETQYF. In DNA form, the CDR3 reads TGTGCCAGCAGCTTAGGACTGCAAGAGACCCAGTACTTC.

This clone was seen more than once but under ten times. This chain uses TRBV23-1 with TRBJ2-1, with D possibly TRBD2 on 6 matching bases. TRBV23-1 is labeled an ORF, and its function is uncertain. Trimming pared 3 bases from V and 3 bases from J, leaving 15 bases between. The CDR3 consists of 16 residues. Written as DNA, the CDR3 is TGCGCCAGCAGTCACTCGGTAGCGGTTTACTACAATGAGCAGTTCTTC. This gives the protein CASSHSVAVYYNEQFF.

The CDR3 protein is CASSLGTGLFYYGYTF. The CDR3 DNA reads as TGTGCCAGCAGTTTAGGGACAGGGCTCTTCTATTATGGCTACACCTTC. The genes are TRBV28 and TRBJ1-2; 9 nucleotides agree with TRBD1. The CDR3 is made up of 16 amino acids. V trimming: 2 bases; J trimming: 5 bases; junction bases outside the gene matches: 9. The germline V gene encodes CDR1 MDHEN and CDR2 SYDVKM.

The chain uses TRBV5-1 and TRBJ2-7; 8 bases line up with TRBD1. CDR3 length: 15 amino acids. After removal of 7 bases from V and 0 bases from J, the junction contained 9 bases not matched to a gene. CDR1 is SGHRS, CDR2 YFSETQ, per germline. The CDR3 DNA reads TGCGCCAGCGCCTGGCGGACAGGGAGCTCCTACGAGCAGTACTTC. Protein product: CASAWRTGSSYEQYF.

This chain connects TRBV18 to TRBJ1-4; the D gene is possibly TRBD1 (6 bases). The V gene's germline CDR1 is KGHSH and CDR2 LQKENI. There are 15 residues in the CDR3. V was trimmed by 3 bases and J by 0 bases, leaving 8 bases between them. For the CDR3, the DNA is TGTGCCAGCTCACCCCAGGGGTCAACTAATGAAAAACTGTTTTTT. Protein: CASSPQGSTNEKLFF. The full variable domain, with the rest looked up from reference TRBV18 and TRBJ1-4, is NAGVMQNPRHLVRRRGQEARLRCSPMKGHSHVYWYRQLPEEGLKFMVYLQKENIIDESGMPKERFSAEFPKEGPSILRIQQVVRGDSAAYFCASSPQGSTNEKLFFGSGTQLSVL.

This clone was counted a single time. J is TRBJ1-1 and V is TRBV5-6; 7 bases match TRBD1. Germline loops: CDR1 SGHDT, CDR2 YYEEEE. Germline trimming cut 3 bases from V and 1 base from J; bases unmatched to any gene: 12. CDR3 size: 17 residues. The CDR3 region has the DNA TGTGCCAGCAGCTCCCCTGGCCCGACAGGGTCGAACACTGAAGCTTTCTTT. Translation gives CASSSPGPTGSNTEAFF.

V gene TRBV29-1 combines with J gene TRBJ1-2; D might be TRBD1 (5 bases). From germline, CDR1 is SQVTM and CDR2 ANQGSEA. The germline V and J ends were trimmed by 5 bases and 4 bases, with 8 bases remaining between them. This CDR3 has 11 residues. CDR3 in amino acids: CSVKGTYGYTF. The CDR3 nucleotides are TGCAGCGTTAAGGGGACCTATGGCTACACCTTC.

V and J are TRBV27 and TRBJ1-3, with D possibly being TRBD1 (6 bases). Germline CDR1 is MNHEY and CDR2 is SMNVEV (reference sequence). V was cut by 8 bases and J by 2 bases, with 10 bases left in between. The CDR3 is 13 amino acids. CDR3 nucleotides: TGTGCCAGCCGCACAGGGACTGGAAACACCATATATTTT. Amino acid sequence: CASRTGTGNTIYF.

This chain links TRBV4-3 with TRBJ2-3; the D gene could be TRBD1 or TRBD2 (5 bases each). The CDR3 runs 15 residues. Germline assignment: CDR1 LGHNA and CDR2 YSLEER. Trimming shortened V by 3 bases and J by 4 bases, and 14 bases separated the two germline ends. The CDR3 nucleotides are TGCGCCAGCAGCCAGGGGACGCCAGGGTCAGATACGCAGTATTTT. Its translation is CASSQGTPGSDTQYF.

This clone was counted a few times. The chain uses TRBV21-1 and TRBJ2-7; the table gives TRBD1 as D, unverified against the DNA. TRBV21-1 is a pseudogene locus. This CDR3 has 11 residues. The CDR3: CASSQAYEQYV. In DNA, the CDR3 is TGTGCCAGCAGTCAGGCCTACGAGCAGTACGTC.

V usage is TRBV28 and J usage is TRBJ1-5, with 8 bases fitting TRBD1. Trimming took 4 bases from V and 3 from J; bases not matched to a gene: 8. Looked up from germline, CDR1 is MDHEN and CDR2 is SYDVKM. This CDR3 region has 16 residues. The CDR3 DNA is TGTGCCAGCAGTTCATCCGGGACAGGCTACAATCAGCCCCAGCATTTT. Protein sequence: CASSSSGTGYNQPQHF.

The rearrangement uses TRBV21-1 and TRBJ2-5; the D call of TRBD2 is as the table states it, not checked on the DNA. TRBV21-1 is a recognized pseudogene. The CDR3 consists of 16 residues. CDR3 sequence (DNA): TGTGCCAGCAGGCTACCGCAGGGAGGGAGACTTGAGACCCAGTACTTC. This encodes CASRLPQGGRLETQYF.

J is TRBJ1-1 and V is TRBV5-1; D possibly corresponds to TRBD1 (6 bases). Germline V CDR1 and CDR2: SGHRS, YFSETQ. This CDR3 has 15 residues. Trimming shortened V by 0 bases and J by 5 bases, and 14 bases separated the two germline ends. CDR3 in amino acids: CASSLGGTRHTEAFF. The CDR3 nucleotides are TGCGCCAGCAGCTTGGGAGGGACAAGGCATACTGAAGCTTTCTTT.

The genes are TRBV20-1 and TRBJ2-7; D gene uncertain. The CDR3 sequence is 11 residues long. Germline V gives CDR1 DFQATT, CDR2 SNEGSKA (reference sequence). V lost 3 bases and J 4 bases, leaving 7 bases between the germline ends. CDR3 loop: CSASPQYEQYF. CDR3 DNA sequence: TGCAGTGCTAGCCCCCAGTACGAGCAGTACTTC.

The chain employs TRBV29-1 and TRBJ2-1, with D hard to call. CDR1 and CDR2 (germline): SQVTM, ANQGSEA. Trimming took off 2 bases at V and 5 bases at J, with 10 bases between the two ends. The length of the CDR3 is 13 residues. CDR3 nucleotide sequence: TGCAGCGTTGAACTTGATAGAGACAATGAGCAGTTCTTC. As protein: CSVELDRDNEQFF.

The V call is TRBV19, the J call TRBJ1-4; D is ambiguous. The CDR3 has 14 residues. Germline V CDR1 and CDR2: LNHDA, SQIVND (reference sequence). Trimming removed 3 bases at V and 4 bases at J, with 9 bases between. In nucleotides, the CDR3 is TGTGCCAGTAGTATCGGGCTGATTAATGAAAAACTGTTTTTT. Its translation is CASSIGLINEKLFF.

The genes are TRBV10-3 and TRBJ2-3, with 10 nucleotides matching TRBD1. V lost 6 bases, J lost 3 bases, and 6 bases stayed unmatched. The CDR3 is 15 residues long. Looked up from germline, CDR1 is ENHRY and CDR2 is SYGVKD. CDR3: CAISGTGDLTDTQYF. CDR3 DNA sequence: TGTGCCATCAGCGGGACAGGGGATTTAACAGATACGCAGTATTTT.